A selection of T cell receptor beta chains follows, all from one sample in a study of tumor-infiltrating lymphocytes in primary liver carcinoma. Each CDR3 protein gets one entry after TCRdb re-called the multiplex PCR reads with MiXCR. The data contain roughly 100,000 distinct CDR3 sequences, 55% to 70% of them singletons. The sequencing input was liver tumor tissue from sampling region 5. The source of these receptors is a woman aged 55 to 70 with primary liver carcinoma and hepatitis B virus infection. The CDR3 runs from the conserved cysteine through the conserved F or W. The D gene is left open where the match is weak. Some rows mark clone size as missing; the rest say once, few, many or name a class of expanded clone.

>NA|TRBJ2-3|15|TRBV11-2|TRBD2
CANSSGLAGPDTRYF
TGTGCCAACAGCTCGGGACTAGCGGGACCAGATACACGGTATTTT
>NA|TRBJ2-1|14|TRBV29-1|NA
CSLRTRGPYNEHFF
TGCAGCTTGAGGACAAGGGGACCCTACAATGAGCATTTCTTC
>many|TRBJ2-1|13|TRBV6-5|NA
CASSYSMGGQQFF
TGTGCCAGCAGTTACTCGATGGGGGGACAGCAGTTCTTC
>NA|TRBJ2-5|14|TRBV11-2|TRBD2
CASSLAGEGETQYF
TGTGCCAGTAGCTTAGCGGGTGAAGGGGAGACACAGTACTTC
>few|TRBJ2-1|14|TRBV2|NA
CASLTDVTYNEQFF
TGTGCCAGCCTGACGGACGTAACCTACAATGAGCAGTTCTTC
>NA|TRBJ2-5|14|TRBV11-2|NA
CANGSTGGIETQYF
TGTGCCAACGGCTCCACCGGCGGGATAGAGACCCAGTACTTC
>NA|TRBJ2-6|15|TRBV12-3/TRBV12-4|NA
CDSSYGGGGANILTF
TGCGACAGCAGTTACGGTGGAGGAGGGGCCAACATCCTGACTTTC
>many|TRBJ2-3|12|TRBV5-1|NA
CASSPPSHTQYF
TGCGCCAGCAGCCCGCCGAGCCATACGCAGTATTTT
>NA|TRBJ2-1|16|TRBV5-4|TRBD2
CASTRGGPPPNNEQFF
TGTGCCAGCACCCGGGGGGGACCTCCTCCAAACAATGAGCAGTTCTTC
>once|TRBJ1-1|13|TRBV4-1|NA
CASGQLPLVRAFF
TGTGCCAGCGGCCAACTTCCGTTAGTTCGTGCTTTCTTT
>NA|TRBJ2-4|12|TRBV29-1|TRBD2
CSVRIGGYIQYF
TGTAGCGTCAGAATCGGGGGGTACATTCAGTACTTC
>NA|TRBJ2-3|14|TRBV11-1|NA
CASSLRQRVGESHF
TGTGCCAGCAGCTTAAGGCAACGTGTGGGGGAATCTCACTTT
>NA|TRBJ1-6|19|TRBV14|NA
CASSRDLYAVGSYNSPFHF
TGTGCCAGCAGCCGAGATTTGTACGCGGTGGGCTCCTATAATTCACCCTTCCACTTT
>many|TRBJ1-3|14|TRBV30|NA
CAWSAEGNGNTIYF
TGTGCCTGGAGTGCCGAGGGTAACGGAAACACCATATATTTT
>NA|TRBJ1-1|17|TRBV5-1|TRBD1
CDSSSRTGAFGYTEAFF
TGCGACAGCAGCTCTAGAACAGGGGCTTTTGGGTACACTGAAGCTTTCTTT
>NA|TRBJ1-3|16|TRBV11-2|TRBD1
CASSNDRATPENIIYF
TGTGCCAGCAGCAACGACAGGGCAACCCCTGAAAACATCATATATTTT